Listed below are T cell receptor beta chains from one sample, sequenced in a study of beta chain features in type 1 diabetes. Assay: immunoSEQ multiplex PCR; the TCRdb copy retains only in-frame clones and omits some. The sample has 300,000 to 400,000 clones; roughly 9.6% are singletons. What was sequenced was naive CD4+ T cells from blood. Receptors originate from a woman aged 25-40 years in good health. Both conserved end residues are part of each CDR3. Fields, in order: D gene, clone size, J gene, V gene, CDR3 DNA, CDR3 protein. A D gene is named only where the DNA matches it firmly. Not all rows give a size; the values are once, few, many and, for expanded clones, a class.

>.|few|TRBJ1-5|TRBV7-9
TGTGCCAGCAGCCCGGGATCTTCTTCGGGTCAGCCCCAGCATTTT
CASSPGSSSGQPQHF
>.|few|TRBJ2-3|TRBV28
TGTGCCAGCAGTCTGGGACTCTCAGATACGCAGTATTTT
CASSLGLSDTQYF
>TRBD1|.|TRBJ2-1|TRBV2
TGTGCCAGCAGTGAGGCGAGTACAGGGGTTCCTGAGCAGTTCTTC
CASSEASTGVPEQFF
>.|.|TRBJ2-2|TRBV4-3
TGCGCCAGCAGCCAGTCCCGAGGCAGGGGCCAGAACACCGGGGAGCTGTTTTTT
CASSQSRGRGQNTGELFF
>TRBD2|.|TRBJ2-7|TRBV7-2
TGTGCCAGCAGCTTACTCGGGAGGGTCGAGCAGTACTTC
CASSLLGRVEQYF
>TRBD2|.|TRBJ2-5|TRBV7-3
TGTGCCAGCAGCCAGTTGGGACTAGCGGGACAAGAGACCCAGTACTTC
CASSQLGLAGQETQYF
>.|few|TRBJ2-7|TRBV19
TGTGCCAGCCAGAATATTGGGACAACGTACGAGCAGTACTTC
CASQNIGTTYEQYF
>TRBD2|.|TRBJ2-1|TRBV5-4
TGTGCCAGCAGCTTAGGTGGGAGGGTCTACAATGAGCAGTTCTTC
CASSLGGRVYNEQFF
>TRBD2|.|TRBJ2-2|TRBV2
TGTGCCAGCAGAGAAGGGCTAGCGGGTGGTACCGGGGAGCTGTTTTTT
CASREGLAGGTGELFF
>.|few|TRBJ2-5|TRBV2
TGTGCCAGCAGTGAGCGCGACCAGAGGCAGTACTTC
CASSERDQRQYF
>.|few|TRBJ2-7|TRBV5-1
TGCGCCAGCAGCTCAGGGTTAGGCGAGCAGTACTTC
CASSSGLGEQYF
>TRBD1|few|TRBJ2-1|TRBV18
TGTGCCAGCTCACCGAGGACAGGGGGCAATGAGCAGTTCTTC
CASSPRTGGNEQFF
>TRBD1|few|TRBJ1-1|TRBV30
TGTGCCTGGAATGCACAGGGGGCTGGTGAAGCTTTCTTT
CAWNAQGAGEAFF
>.|few|TRBJ1-1|TRBV13
TGTGCCAGCAGCCCCGTGGCGGGACCTGCTGAAGCTTTCTTT
CASSPVAGPAEAFF
>.|few|TRBJ2-7|TRBV14
TGTGCCAGCAGCCAAGCAGGGATCGGCGAGCAGTACTTC
CASSQAGIGEQYF
>.|few|TRBJ2-1|TRBV7-2
TGTGCCAGCAGCTTAGGTGGCGGAGGAGACTATGAGCAGTTCTTC
CASSLGGGGDYEQFF
>TRBD1|few|TRBJ1-1|TRBV7-2
TGTGCCAGCAGCTTAACGACAGGGGTTACTGAAGCTTTCTTT
CASSLTTGVTEAFF
>TRBD1|few|TRBJ2-1|TRBV6-1
TGTGCCAGCAGCTGGACAGGGGAGGACAATGAGCAGTTCTTC
CASSWTGEDNEQFF
>.|few|TRBJ2-3|TRBV4-3
TGCGCCAGCAGCCAAGATCCTCACCTTTCGGGAGATACGCAGTATTTT
CASSQDPHLSGDTQYF
>TRBD2|few|TRBJ2-5|TRBV28
TGTGCCAGCAGTCCGGCGGTAGCGGGAGCGGGAGAGACCCAGTACTTC
CASSPAVAGAGETQYF
>TRBD2|.|TRBJ2-3|TRBV15
TGTGCCACCAGCAGAATAGCGGGACTGAGCACAGATACGCAGTATTTT
CATSRIAGLSTDTQYF
>.|.|TRBJ2-7|TRBV7-6
TGTGCCAGCAGCTTAGCGGAGGGTGGCGAGCAGTACTTC
CASSLAEGGEQYF
>.|few|TRBJ2-7|TRBV18
TGTGCCAGCTCACCTCGAACAGGGATCTCCTACGAGCAGTACTTC
CASSPRTGISYEQYF
>.|.|TRBJ1-2|TRBV25-1
TGTGCCAGCAGTGAATCGAACAGGCCGTATGGCTACACCTTC
CASSESNRPYGYTF
>TRBD1|.|TRBJ1-2|TRBV30
TGTGCCTGGAGTCCAGACAGGGACTATGGCTACACCTTC
CAWSPDRDYGYTF
>TRBD2|few|TRBJ2-1|TRBV30
TGTGCCTGGAGTGCCCGGGCTAGCGGGAGTGCTTGGAATGAGCAGTTCTTC
CAWSARASGSAWNEQFF
>.|.|TRBJ2-7|TRBV28
TGTGCCAGCAGTTCACATCAGGGGCCGGGCGAGCAGTACTTC
CASSSHQGPGEQYF
>.|.|TRBJ2-5|TRBV5-5
TGTGCCAGCAGTGAAATGACTAGTGGGGAGACCCAGTACTTC
CASSEMTSGETQYF
>.|.|TRBJ2-7|TRBV28
TGTGCCAGCAGTTTAGGGGAGTCGAGGAGGGACGAGCAGTACTTC
CASSLGESRRDEQYF
>.|few|TRBJ2-2|TRBV7-2
TGTGCCAGCAGCTTAGCACTGAACACCGGGGAGCTGTTTTTT
CASSLALNTGELFF
>TRBD1|few|TRBJ2-5|TRBV7-3
TGTGCCAGCAGCTTCGGGACAGAAGAGACCCAGTACTTC
CASSFGTEETQYF
>.|.|TRBJ2-7|TRBV2
TGTGCCAGCAGTGAAACTAGGCTAGCAGACGAGCAGTACTTC
CASSETRLADEQYF
>TRBD2|.|TRBJ2-7|TRBV5-1
TGCGCCAGCAGCGAGACTAGCGCCAGTCCCTACGAGCAGTACTTC
CASSETSASPYEQYF
>TRBD1|.|TRBJ1-2|TRBV28
TGTGCCAGCACCTCCGGTGGACAGGGAGGTGGCTACACCTTC
CASTSGGQGGGYTF
>.|few|TRBJ2-5|TRBV5-1
TGCGCCAGCAGCTTGGGAGGAGGGGAGACCCAGTACTTC
CASSLGGGETQYF
>TRBD2|few|TRBJ2-3|TRBV5-1
TGCGCCAGCACCCTAGCGGGAGGAACCACAGATACGCAGTATTTT
CASTLAGGTTDTQYF
>.|.|TRBJ2-7|TRBV10-3
TGTGCCATCAGCGAGAACCCGACACCCTACGAGCAGTACTTC
CAISENPTPYEQYF
>.|few|TRBJ1-2|TRBV29-1
TGCAGCGTTGGGGTAGGGGGGGGGCGCGCCTATGGCTACACCTTC
CSVGVGGGRAYGYTF
>.|.|TRBJ2-5|TRBV6-1
TGTGCCAGCAGTGGATGGTCGGGGGAGACCCAGTACTTC
CASSGWSGETQYF
>TRBD2|few|TRBJ2-1|TRBV7-2
TGTGCCAGCAGCTACACCGGGACTAGCAGCTACAATGAGCAGTTCTTC
CASSYTGTSSYNEQFF
>.|few|TRBJ2-7|TRBV5-4
TGTGCCAGCAGCTTGTCCATGAGCTACGAGCAGTACTTC
CASSLSMSYEQYF
>.|.|TRBJ2-7|TRBV5-5
TGTGCCAGCAGTCTTCACGAGCAGTACTTC
CASSLHEQYF